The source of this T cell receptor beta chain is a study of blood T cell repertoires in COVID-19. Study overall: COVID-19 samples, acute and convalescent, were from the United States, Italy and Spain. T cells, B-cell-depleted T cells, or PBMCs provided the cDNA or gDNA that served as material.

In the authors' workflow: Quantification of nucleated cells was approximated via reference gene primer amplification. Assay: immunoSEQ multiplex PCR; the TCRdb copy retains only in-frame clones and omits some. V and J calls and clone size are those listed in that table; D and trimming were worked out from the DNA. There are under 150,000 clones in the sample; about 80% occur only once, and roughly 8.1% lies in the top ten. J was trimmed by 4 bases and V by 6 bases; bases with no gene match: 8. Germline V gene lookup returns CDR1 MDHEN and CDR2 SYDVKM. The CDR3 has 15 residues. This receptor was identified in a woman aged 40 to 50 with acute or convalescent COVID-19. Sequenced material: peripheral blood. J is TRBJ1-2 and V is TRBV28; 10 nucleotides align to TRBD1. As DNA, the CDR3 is TGTGCCAGCAGATTGGTCGGGACAGGGGCCTATGGCTACACCTTC. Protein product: CASRLVGTGAYGYTF.